This entry is about one T cell receptor (beta chain). Original handling: Reference gene primer amplification gave nucleated cell count estimates. Measured with immunoSEQ multiplex PCR; TCRdb has only the in-frame clones, and not every one. V and J calls plus clone size are reproduced from that table; the DNA served to infer D and trimming. This table holds roughly 80,000 clones, roughly 80% found once. This sample was included in a study of blood T cell repertoires in COVID-19. Overall study: Samples of COVID-19 (acute and convalescent) were obtained from the United States, Italy and Spain. The cDNA or gDNA used as material had been derived from T cells, B-cell-depleted T cells, or PBMCs.

The germline CDR1 and CDR2 sequences are SGHTA and FQGTGA. CDR3 length equals 15 residues. V lost 5 bases, J lost 5 bases, and 17 bases lay in between. Sequencing was performed on peripheral blood. The receptor's source is a human donor in a cohort sampled during active COVID-19. J is TRBJ2-3 and V is TRBV7-3, with TRBD2 as a possible D gene (7 bases). CDR3 DNA sequence: TGTGCCAGCAGCCCAAAGGGGGGGGCTCGAGATACGCAGTATTTT. Translated: CASSPKGGARDTQYF.